This T cell receptor (beta chain) appears in the sequencing data of a study of shared clonotypes between healthy human individuals. DNA from unsorted PBMC was sequenced on ten immunoSEQ deep assay plates. Original analysis: ImmunoSEQ junction-only sequences lacked quality scores, so their filtering differed. Assay: immunoSEQ multiplex PCR; the TCRdb copy retains only in-frame clones and omits some. D and trimming come from the DNA, and the V and J calls and clone size come from that table. The sample holds hundreds of thousands of clones; just over 75% are singletons and the top ten take more than 10%. Study results and limitations: Represented diversity (both genetic and exposure-history) was limited by the small number of donors.

A remark on this clone: Its antigen is currently unknown.

The CDR3 loop spans 15 amino acids. Researchers drew on about 90 million PBMCs for genomic DNA from unsorted samples. The gene calls are TRBV21-1 and TRBJ2-1; the table's D call, TRBD2, was not checked against the DNA. TRBV21-1 is a pseudogene locus. This TCR came from a woman aged 40 to 50 in good health. Some clones in this sample may be carry-over from other donors' samples. The material sequenced was PBMCs. The CDR3 here is CASSREGLTYNDQFF. CDR3 sequence (DNA): TGTGCCAGCAGCAGGGAGGGCCTCACCTACAATGATCAGTTCTTC.